This T cell receptor beta chain was sequenced during a study of human T cells and chemical hapten exposure (dated by TCRdb to the early 2020s). About the study as a whole: For sensitization, 2% DPC in acetone was applied to a 2 cm by 2 cm area of upper inner arm skin. Weekly therapeutic DPC doses were additionally applied to the scalp of patients throughout the roughly 23-week study period. Patch testing was done on the upper back using Finn chambers containing 0.01% DPC, and results were scored after 6 days according to International Contact Dermatitis Research Group standards. Alopecia areata with under or over 50% scalp involvement, alopecia totalis and alopecia universalis were represented in the patient cohort, which was mostly female. Libraries were pooled for sequencing, and per-sample TCR yields varied mainly because of small differences in library volumes within the pool. This study followed changes in the peripheral blood TCR repertoire in vivo during primary and secondary sensitization of alopecia patients to the hapten diphenylcyclopropenone (DPC). Blood samples were taken from patients before sensitization (week 0) and then at 2, 6 and about 24 weeks after DPC sensitization. About 27 alopecia patients gave blood for TCR sequencing at one to four time points (pre-sensitization, 2, 6 and 24 weeks).

Libraries were prepared through RACE. The sequencing machine was a NextSeq 500. Library preparation attached unique molecular identifiers to individual cDNA molecules for quantitative, reproducible TCR counting. Both TCR alpha and TCR beta chains were sequenced from each blood RNA sample. Per the authors' processing: Samples had a median of about 96,000 TCRs, with a range from roughly 23,224 to 750,000. V, J and CDR3 annotation of the TCR reads was carried out using the Decombinator software suite. To make PS versus PT1 abundance plots, every sample was subsampled to the same number of TCRs (28,000). Expanded TCRs were defined as absent before sensitization and observed at least eight times at the 2-week time point. TCRdb redid the processing of the public reads, applying fastp at Q25 and MiXCR, and retained in-frame beta chains. All rows with the same CDR3 protein become a single entry with the most common DNA and genes. These V and J calls derive from TCRdb rather than the authors' analysis. Across this sample there are about 100,000 distinct CDR3 sequences, with about 10% seen only once. Clones ranked in the top ten supply less than 2.5% of the sample.

In light of the paper, this sample's time point label describes: patch test 1, 2 weeks after DPC sensitization. According to the study, the label for this sample's treatment or condition signals: therapeutic diphenylcyclopropenone sensitization with weekly scalp DPC. At each patch-test visit, blood was drawn before the patch test was applied. Eligible patients were aged 18 to 70, diagnosed with alopecia, deemed suitable for DPC therapy, and excluded if pregnant. Total RNA was extracted from unfractionated whole blood collected in Tempus Blood RNA tubes. Compared with germline, V lacks 4 bases and J lacks 8 bases; bases without a gene match: 17. Including the terminal cysteine and phenylalanine, the CDR3 comprises 17 residues. CDR3 DNA only is kept here, 51 bases in frame from base 1. CDR1 is given as SGHAT and CDR2 as FQDESV, both from the germline V gene (reference sequence). This clonotype came up a few times. The specificity of this receptor is unknown. Qualities for individual bases were not recorded, and no much larger clone is one base off.

The full study reports these points: After repeated subsampling, the strength of the expansion versus patch-test correlation and the threshold at which it became significant changed. Patch test score was positively correlated with the number of PT1 expanded TCRs, with significance at thresholds 8, 16 and 32 but not at 4. All patients had alopecia, a presumed autoimmune disease, so their immune response might differ from that of healthy individuals. DPC sensitization did not change the number of TCRs with a frequency above 1 in 1000, and there was no evidence of changes in global repertoire structure. Significantly more large CDR3 similarity clusters were formed by expanded TCRs than by pre-sensitization or healthy control sets, consistent with antigen-driven responses.

The material was whole blood, obtained in connection with sensitization to the hapten diphenylcyclopropenone (DPC). The V and J segments used are TRBV11-1 and TRBJ2-1; TRBD1 fits 7 bases in the junction. This TCR was recovered from a man in his forties with alopecia areata. Some clones in this sample may be carry-over from other donors' samples. The nucleotides are TGTGCCAGCAGCTCTATACTGGGGCGAGGGGGCCCACATGAGCAGTTCTTC. Its protein reads: CASSSILGRGGPHEQFF. Where the CDR3 stops, the reference TRBV11-1 and TRBJ2-1 genes take over; the full variable domain is EAEVAQSPRYKITEKSQAVAFWCDPISGHATLYWYRQILGQGPELLVQFQDESVVDDSQLPKDRFSAERLKGVDSTLKIQPAELGDSAMYLCASSSILGRGGPHEQFFGPGTRLTVL.